This T cell receptor beta chain was captured in a study of blood T cell repertoires in COVID-19. Study context: Nucleic acid was either cDNA or gDNA, and it came from T cells, B-cell-depleted T cells, or PBMCs.

Original data processing: Amplification with reference gene primers provided the estimates of nucleated cell counts. Here immunoSEQ multiplex PCR was the method, and the copy in TCRdb shows in-frame clones only, minus some. The DNA gave D and trimming, while V, J and clone size come from that table. Of tens of thousands of clones in the sample, more than 70% were seen once. The receptor comes from a human donor in a cohort sampled during active COVID-19. Sequencing was performed on peripheral blood.

The CDR3 loop is CANPTGTGYEQYF. The CDR3 DNA follows: TGTGCCAACCCTACCGGGACAGGGTACGAGCAGTACTTC. The chain carries TRBV25-1 and TRBJ2-7; 9 nucleotides match TRBD1. V shed 10 bases and J 4 bases; nucleotides not matched to a gene: 8. Germline V gives CDR1 MGHDK, CDR2 SYGVNS. The CDR3 spans 13 residues.